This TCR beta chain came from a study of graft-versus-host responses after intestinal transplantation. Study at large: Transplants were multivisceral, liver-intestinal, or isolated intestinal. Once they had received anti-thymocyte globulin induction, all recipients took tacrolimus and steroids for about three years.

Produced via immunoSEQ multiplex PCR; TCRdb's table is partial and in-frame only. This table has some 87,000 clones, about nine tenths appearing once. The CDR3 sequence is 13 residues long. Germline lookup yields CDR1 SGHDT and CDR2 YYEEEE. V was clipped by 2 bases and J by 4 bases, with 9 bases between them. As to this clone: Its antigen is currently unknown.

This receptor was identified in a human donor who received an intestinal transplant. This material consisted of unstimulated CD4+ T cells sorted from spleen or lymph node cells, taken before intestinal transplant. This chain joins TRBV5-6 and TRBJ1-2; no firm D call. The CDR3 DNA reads TGTGCCAGCAGCTTAGGACGGATCTATGGCTACACCTTC. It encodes CASSLGRIYGYTF.